These 26 T cell receptor beta chains share one sample of origin, sequenced in a study of cytomegalovirus exposure and HLA in healthy donors. Primers included in the PCR were 60 Vbeta and 13 Jbeta primers. The repertoire was sequenced with immunoSEQ multiplex PCR; TCRdb's copy has only in-frame clones and lacks some. The table has nearly 110,000 clones, over 70% seen once. The sample comprised PBMCs. All receptors come from a man aged 30-40 years in good health and CMV-seronegative.

The CDR3 bases are TGTGCCAGCAGCCGCACCCGTATAGCTAGCAAAAACATTCAGTACTTC. Its protein is CASSRTRIASKNIQYF. J is TRBJ2-4 and V is TRBV7-8; D unresolved. This CDR3 is 16 amino acids long. In germline, CDR1 is SGHVS, CDR2 FQNEAQ. Between the trimmed V and J ends, which lost 5 bases and 3 bases, there was a span of 17 bases.

This chain joins TRBV25-1 and TRBJ1-4; D is uncertain. V lost 4 bases to trimming and J lost 6 bases, with 15 bases between them. The V gene's germline CDR1 is MGHDK and CDR2 SYGVNS. The CDR3 extends over 15 amino acids. For the CDR3, the DNA is TGTGCCAGCAGTGGCCCGCGCGGGCCTGATGAAAAACTGTTTTTT. Translation gives CASSGPRGPDEKLFF.

The rearrangement uses TRBV19 and TRBJ1-2; a possible D gene is TRBD1 (6 bases). CDR3 length: 14 amino acids. CDR1 is LNHDA, CDR2 SQIVND, per germline (reference sequence). Trimming removed 2 bases from V and 5 bases from J, with 12 bases in between. CDR3 nucleotide sequence: TGTGCCAGTAGTATAAAGGGGGATTGGTATGGCTACACCTTC. Protein: CASSIKGDWYGYTF. Combining the CDR3 with reference TRBV19 and TRBJ1-2 gives the whole variable domain DGGITQSPKYLFRKEGQNVTLSCEQNLNHDAMYWYRQDPGQGLRLIYYSQIVNDFQKGDIAEGYSVSREKKESFPLTVTSAQKNPTAFYLCASSIKGDWYGYTFGSGTRLTVV.

This chain joins TRBV9 and TRBJ2-7, with 11 bases lining up with TRBD2. V lost 4 bases to trimming and J lost 8 bases; unmatched junction nucleotides: 14. Germline V gene sequence: CDR1 SGDLS, CDR2 YYNGEE. CDR3 size: 16 residues. The chain's CDR3 is CASSLTTSGGPVQQYF. The CDR3 coding sequence is TGTGCCAGCAGCCTGACCACTAGCGGGGGCCCCGTCCAGCAGTACTTC. The complete variable domain, with remaining parts taken from reference TRBV9 and TRBJ2-7, reads DSGVTQTPKHLITATGQRVTLRCSPRSGDLSVYWYQQSLDQGLQFLIQYYNGEERAKGNILERFSAQQFPDLHSELNLSSLELGDSALYFCASSLTTSGGPVQQYFGPGTRLTVT.

The chain is built from TRBV7-9 and TRBJ1-1, with TRBD1 identical over 7 bases. The CDR3 covers 16 residues. The ends lost 4 bases at V and 6 bases at J; junction bases unmatched: 14. Germline values: CDR1 SEHNR, CDR2 FQNEAQ (reference sequence). The CDR3, as DNA: TGTGCCAGCAGCTCTTGGACAGGAACCCCCTGGGCTGAAGCTTTCTTT. Protein product: CASSSWTGTPWAEAFF. Complete variable domain (other parts from reference TRBV7-9 and TRBJ1-1): DTGVSQNPRHKITKRGQNVTFRCDPISEHNRLYWYRQTLGQGPEFLTYFQNEAQLEKSRLLSDRFSAERPKGSFSTLEIQRTEQGDSAMYLCASSSWTGTPWAEAFFGQGTRLTVV.

This clone was detected only a few times. The J gene is TRBJ1-1, the V gene TRBV28; weak D call: TRBD1 (6 bases). The V and J ends lost 3 bases and 1 base respectively, with 12 bases between them. Germline CDR1 reads MDHEN; CDR2 reads SYDVKM. The CDR3 covers 15 residues. The CDR3 region is CASSFNGQTNTEAFF. CDR3 nucleotide sequence: TGTGCCAGCAGTTTTAACGGACAGACGAACACTGAAGCTTTCTTT.

This clone was found once. The chain recombines TRBV30 with TRBJ2-1; D may be TRBD2 (6 bases). V shed 1 base and J shed 6 bases, with 16 bases lying between them. Germline assignment: CDR1 GTSNPN and CDR2 SVGIG (reference sequence). The CDR3 covers 15 residues. This chain's CDR3 is CAWSGRASARNEQFF. CDR3 nucleotide sequence: TGTGCCTGGAGTGGTAGGGCTAGCGCACGCAATGAGCAGTTCTTC.

This sequence joins TRBV7-8 and TRBJ2-7; D remains ambiguous. The CDR3 consists of 14 residues. V shed 1 base and J shed 2 bases, with 9 bases lying between them. Germline-derived CDR1 and CDR2 are SGHVS and FQNEAQ. The chain's CDR3 is CASSLVASTYEQYF. CDR3 in DNA: TGTGCCAGCAGCTTAGTAGCATCCACCTACGAGCAGTACTTC.

The chain links TRBV2 to TRBJ1-5; possibly TRBD1 for D (5 bases). The V end was cut by 1 base, the J end by 0 bases, with 10 bases between. The length of the CDR3 is 16 residues. Germline-derived CDR1 and CDR2 are SNHLY and FYNNEI. This CDR3 is CASSEDRQISNQPQHF. The CDR3 DNA sequence: TGTGCCAGCAGTGAAGACCGACAGATTAGCAATCAGCCCCAGCATTTT. The full variable domain, rest sourced from reference TRBV2 and TRBJ1-5, is EPEVTQTPSHQVTQMGQEVILRCVPISNHLYFYWYRQILGQKVEFLVSFYNNEISEKSEIFDDQFSVERPDGSNFTLKIRSTKLEDSAMYFCASSEDRQISNQPQHFGDGTRLSIL.

This sequence joins TRBV25-1 and TRBJ2-7; D is perhaps TRBD1 (5 bases). Germline loops: CDR1 MGHDK, CDR2 SYGVNS. The V end lost 5 bases, the J end lost 2 bases, and 13 bases lay between the germline ends. The CDR3 covers 14 residues. CDR3 loop: CASSPTLGAYEQYF. The CDR3 DNA sequence: TGTGCCAGCAGTCCAACTTTAGGGGCCTACGAGCAGTACTTC.

The J gene is TRBJ2-7, the V gene TRBV6-6; the match to TRBD1 covers 7 bases. Germline loops: CDR1 MNHNY, CDR2 SVGAGI (reference sequence). The V gene end was trimmed by 4 bases and the J gene end by 0 bases; junction bases not matched to a gene: 6. The CDR3 is 15 residues long. CDR3 DNA sequence: TGTGCCAGCAGTTTGCCGGGGACAGCCTCCTACGAGCAGTACTTC. It yields the protein CASSLPGTASYEQYF.

The rearrangement joins TRBV7-9 to TRBJ2-7, with 8 bases lining up with TRBD1. V trimming: 2 bases; J trimming: 4 bases; junction bases outside the gene matches: 7. CDR1 is SEHNR, CDR2 FQNEAQ, per germline (reference sequence). The CDR3 extends over 15 amino acids. In DNA form, the CDR3 reads TGTGCCAGCAGCTTAACGGGACAGGTTTCGTACGAGCAGTACTTC. Translated, it gives CASSLTGQVSYEQYF.

The V call is TRBV10-2, the J call TRBJ2-5, with 12 bases identical to TRBD2. Germline values: CDR1 WSHSY, CDR2 SAAADI. V dropped 3 bases and J dropped 1; count of bases not matched to a gene: 3. The CDR3 is 16 residues long. The CDR3 DNA is TGCGCCAGCAGTGAAGGACTAGCGGGGACCCAAGAGACCCAGTACTTC. Its protein is CASSEGLAGTQETQYF.

In its sample, this clone was seen once. V usage is TRBV27 and J usage is TRBJ2-1; D is ambiguous. V lost 7 bases and J lost 9, with 16 bases in between. CDR3 size: 13 residues. Per germline, CDR1 MNHEY and CDR2 SMNVEV (reference sequence). The CDR3 DNA is TGTGCCAGCACCGCAACGGGTGTGAGTGAGCAGTTCTTC. It codes for CASTATGVSEQFF.

This chain connects TRBV18 to TRBJ2-7; possibly TRBD1 for D (6 bases). The germline V gene encodes CDR1 KGHSH and CDR2 LQKENI. The CDR3 consists of 15 residues. Trimming removed 6 bases at V and 0 bases at J, with 15 bases between. The CDR3 region is CASSLGTTRSYEQYF. CDR3 in DNA: TGTGCCAGCTCCCTTGGGACAACGCGCTCCTACGAGCAGTACTTC.

V usage is TRBV28 and J usage is TRBJ2-7; 12 nucleotides agree with TRBD2. CDR1 is MDHEN, CDR2 SYDVKM, per germline. After removal of 6 bases from V and 2 bases from J, the junction contained 11 bases not matched to a gene. This CDR3 comprises 17 residues. CDR3 amino acids: CASSGLAGQKVPYEQYF. In nucleotides, the CDR3 is TGTGCCAGCAGCGGACTAGCGGGACAAAAAGTCCCCTACGAGCAGTACTTC.

The chain uses TRBV6-5 and TRBJ1-1; 10 positions match TRBD1. Per the germline V gene, CDR1 is MNHEY and CDR2 is SVGAGI. V lost 2 bases, J lost 6 bases, and 9 bases stayed unmatched. The CDR3 runs 16 residues. In DNA form, the CDR3 reads TGTGCCAGCAGTTACACCTGGGGACAGGGGCTAGCTGAAGCTTTCTTT. Translating gives CASSYTWGQGLAEAFF.

The gene calls are TRBV25-1 and TRBJ1-5; D remains unclear. The germline gives CDR1 MGHDK, CDR2 SYGVNS. CDR3 size: 13 residues. The V end was cut by 2 bases, the J end by 11 bases, with 13 bases between. Written as DNA, the CDR3 is TGTGCCAGCAGTGAAGCGGCAGCCTCAGCCCAGCATTTT. Translating it yields CASSEAAASAQHF. Variable domain in full (rest from reference TRBV25-1 and TRBJ1-5): EADIYQTPRYLVIGTGKKITLECSQTMGHDKMYWYQQDPGMELHLIHYSYGVNSTEKGDLSSESTVSRIRTEHFPLTLESARPSHTSQYLCASSEAAASAQHFGDGTRLSIL.

The chain couples TRBV5-4 to TRBJ2-7; D is possibly TRBD1 (6 bases). Trimming took off 3 bases at V and 2 bases at J, with 18 bases between the two ends. Germline CDR1 is SGHNT and CDR2 is YYREEE (reference sequence). The CDR3 has 16 residues. The DNA of the CDR3 is TGTGCCAGCAGCTGGGGATTGGGGGACACAACCTACGAGCAGTACTTC. It is translated as CASSWGLGDTTYEQYF.

The chain joins TRBV5-1 to TRBJ2-3; 7 bases are shared with TRBD2. CDR1 and CDR2 from the germline V gene are SGHRS and YFSETQ. The J segment lost 0 bases and the V segment lost 4 bases, leaving 17 bases of the junction unmatched. There are 19 residues in the CDR3. The CDR3 sequence: CASSPREGLRRPSTDTQYF. The CDR3 DNA reads TGCGCCAGCAGCCCCAGGGAGGGTCTGCGGAGGCCTAGCACAGATACGCAGTATTTT.

V and J are TRBV5-1 and TRBJ2-3; a weak D match, TRBD2 (5 bases). Germline CDR1 and CDR2: SGHRS and YFSETQ. The CDR3 is made up of 13 amino acids. V lost 4 bases and J lost 1, with 7 bases in between. The CDR3 region has the DNA TGCGCCAGCAGCCGTAGCGGCACAGATACGCAGTATTTT. Translating gives CASSRSGTDTQYF.

The chain employs TRBV4-2 and TRBJ2-3, with D perhaps TRBD2 (7 bases). Looked up from germline, CDR1 is LGHNA and CDR2 is YNFKEQ. The CDR3 length is 17 residues. Trimming stripped 4 bases from V and 5 bases from J, with 22 bases between. CDR3 nucleotides: TGTGCCAGCAGCCGAGAGGGGGGGCCGGGAGGTCAAGATACGCAGTATTTT. Protein product: CASSREGGPGGQDTQYF.

V usage is TRBV30 and J usage is TRBJ2-5, with D possibly TRBD2 on 5 matching bases. Germline V gene sequence: CDR1 GTSNPN, CDR2 SVGIG (reference sequence). V lost 5 bases to trimming and J lost 4 bases, with 23 bases between them. CDR3 length: 16 amino acids. CDR3 amino acids: CAWGRLLGNLSETQYF. The DNA of the CDR3 is TGTGCCTGGGGGCGACTACTAGGGAACCTGTCAGAGACCCAGTACTTC. Filled out from reference TRBV30 and TRBJ2-5, the complete variable domain reads SQTIHQWPATLVQPVGSPLSLECTVEGTSNPNLYWYRQAAGRGLQLLFYSVGIGQISSEVPQNLSASRPQDRQFILSSKKLLLSDSGFYLCAWGRLLGNLSETQYFGPGTRLLVL.

The CDR3 DNA reads as TGTGCCAGCAGCATGCGCGAGAACACTGAAGCTTTCTTT. It specifies CASSMRENTEAFF. This chain links TRBV7-9 with TRBJ1-1; D remains ambiguous. CDR3 length equals 13 residues. The germline V and J ends were trimmed by 5 bases and 1 base, with 8 bases remaining between them. From germline, CDR1 is SEHNR and CDR2 FQNEAQ (reference sequence).

The CDR3 DNA sequence: TGTGCCAGCAGCCTTAGGGCAGGGGACACTGAAGCTTTCTTT. This encodes CASSLRAGDTEAFF. The J gene is TRBJ1-1, the V gene TRBV7-6, with a possible D match to TRBD1 (6 bases). Germline V gene sequence: CDR1 SGHVS, CDR2 FNYEAQ. This CDR3 is 14 amino acids long. The V and J ends lost 5 bases and 3 bases respectively, with 13 bases between them.

The chain carries TRBV7-8 and TRBJ1-1; D might be TRBD1 (6 bases). Trimming removed 5 bases from V and 4 bases from J, with 14 bases in between. Germline V gene data show CDR1 as SGHVS and CDR2 as FQNEAQ. The CDR3 runs 14 residues. As DNA, the CDR3 is TGTGCCAGCAGCGCCAGGGGCGACGTCACTGAAGCTTTCTTT. Protein: CASSARGDVTEAFF.